Shown below are 4 T cell receptor beta chains from a single sample sequenced in a study of T cells in Graves' hyperthyroidism and ophthalmopathy. Amplified TCR beta CDR3 regions derived from RNA transcripts. Researchers ran a first-round RT-PCR on the TCR CDR3 using the HTBI primer set. In TCRdb, the multiplex PCR reads were re-called with MiXCR into one record per CDR3 protein. The repertoire holds about 300,000 distinct CDR3 sequences, with approximately 18% as singletons. The sample was blood. The source is a man between 45 and 60 years old with Graves' ophthalmopathy.

This clonotype was found a few times. The chain carries TRBV15 and TRBJ2-7; D ambiguous. The V and J ends lost 0 bases and 6 bases respectively, with 6 bases between them. The CDR3 extends over 12 amino acids. CDR1 and CDR2 (germline): LNHNV, YYDKDF (reference sequence). CDR3 sequence reads: CATSREGSEQYF. CDR3 sequence (DNA): TGTGCCACCAGCAGAGAGGGCTCCGAGCAGTACTTC.

This clonotype showed up just a few times. This chain links TRBV6-1 with TRBJ1-5; the D is unclear. Trimming removed 7 bases from V and 6 bases from J, with 16 bases in between. CDR1 and CDR2 from the germline V gene are MNHNS and SASEGT. The length of the CDR3 is 14 residues. The CDR3 is CASTQFSGIQPQHF. The CDR3 nucleotides are TGTGCCAGCACCCAGTTTTCCGGGATTCAGCCCCAGCATTTT.

The chain employs TRBV5-1 and TRBJ2-1; D unresolved. Trimming left V 1 base short and J 7 bases short, with 6 bases between. The CDR3 is 12 residues long. CDR1 is SGHRS, CDR2 YFSETQ, per germline. The CDR3 reads CASSLLVNEQFF. CDR3 nucleotides: TGCGCCAGCAGCTTGTTGGTAAATGAGCAGTTCTTC.

As concerns this clonotype: A much larger clone differs by one base, so this may be a read error. The CDR3 spells CASSTGGGTYEHYF. CDR3 in DNA: TGTGCCAGCAGCACAGGGGGGGGCACTTACGAGCACTACTTC. This chain joins TRBV7-2 and TRBJ2-7, with D possibly TRBD1 on 8 matching bases. The CDR3 loop spans 14 amino acids. In germline, CDR1 is SGHTA, CDR2 FQGNSA.